This section outlines one TCR beta chain sequence together with its context. The target antigen is unknown. The table came from immunoSEQ multiplex PCR; TCRdb's copy has only in-frame clones and leaves some out. Of roughly 200,000 clones detected, roughly 86% appear once; the ten largest clones hold approximately 7%. There are 15 residues in the CDR3. Germline values: CDR1 MNHNS, CDR2 SASEGT. Trimming took 0 bases from V and 2 from J, leaving 10 bases between them. This sample was included in a study of cytomegalovirus exposure and HLA in healthy donors. Study-level results: Rare sequences made up most TCRs, while some public TCRs were found in many donors. Reported results showed that the classifier diagnosed cytomegalovirus status with high specificity and sensitivity. A few of the chains that were CMV-associated were confirmed in vitro to be specific for CMV antigens.

Sample: PBMCs. This sequence originates from a man aged 25-45 years in good health and CMV-seropositive. The chain combines TRBV6-1 with TRBJ1-2; D unresolved. CDR3 region: CASSEASPENYGYTF. The CDR3 DNA reads as TGTGCCAGCAGTGAAGCCTCTCCAGAGAACTATGGCTACACCTTC.